This TCR beta chain emerged from a study of shared clonotypes between healthy human individuals. Comments on this clone: The antigen remains undetermined.

Several immunoSEQ 96-well plates shared each subset's DNA, each plate a replicate. Profiled with immunoSEQ multiplex PCR; TCRdb holds only in-frame clones, not every one. The sample records around 690,000 clones, roughly 87% being singletons. Study-level points and caveats: For naive CD4 cells, roughly 4.6% of clonotypes were shared across a handful of donors.

The CDR3 runs 15 residues. In germline, CDR1 is MNHNS, CDR2 SASEGT. With 7 bases clipped from V and 5 bases from J, the junction kept 9 bases outside the gene matches. The gene calls are TRBV6-1 and TRBJ2-1, with 9 bases that match TRBD1. The clonotype comes from a young man in good health. Some clones in this sample may be carry-over from other donors' samples. What was sequenced was memory CD8+ T cells from PBMCs. Subset in this sample: CD45RO+ cells pooled with CCR7-negative TemRA cells. The CDR3 nucleotides are TGTGCCAGCAACAAAGCCAGGACAGGGGACAATGAGCAGTTCTTC. Translating gives CASNKARTGDNEQFF.